This paragraph reports one TCR beta chain. Its specificity is unknown. The V end lost 7 bases, the J end lost 8 bases, and 23 bases lay between the germline ends. This CDR3 contains 14 residues. The germline V gene has CDR1 SQVTM and CDR2 ANQGSEA. This sample stems from a study of beta chain features in type 1 diabetes. General study findings and limits: Within each of all four CD4+ subsets, Type 1 diabetes patients had TCRB CDR3s that were moderately but significantly shorter.

All of the isolated RNA was reverse transcribed, so expressed TCRB transcripts were sequenced. The method was immunoSEQ multiplex PCR; TCRdb's version includes in-frame clones alone and lacks a portion of them. The sample lists roughly 340,000 clones; around an eighth were seen once. One heparinised draw of blood, averaging approximately 110 mL, came from each donor. This chain connects TRBV29-1 to TRBJ1-2; D not certain. What was sequenced was naive CD4+ T cells from blood. The sequence was collected from a woman between 18 and 29 years old with type 1 diabetes. CDR3 DNA sequence: TGCAGCGCCGAGGGTGGGTTGGCCTTTTGGGGCTACACCTTC. It encodes CSAEGGLAFWGYTF.